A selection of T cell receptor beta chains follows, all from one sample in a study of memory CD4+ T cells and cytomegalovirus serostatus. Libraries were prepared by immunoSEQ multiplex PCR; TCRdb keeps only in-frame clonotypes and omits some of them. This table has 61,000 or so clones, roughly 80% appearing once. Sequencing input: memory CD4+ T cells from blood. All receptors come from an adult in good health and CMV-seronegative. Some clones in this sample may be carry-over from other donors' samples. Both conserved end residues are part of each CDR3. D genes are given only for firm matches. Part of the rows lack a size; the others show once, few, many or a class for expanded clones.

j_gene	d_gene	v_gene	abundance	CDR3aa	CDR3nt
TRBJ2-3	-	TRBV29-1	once	CSVRSLGSTDTQYF	TGCAGCGTTCGATCACTGGGCAGCACAGATACGCAGTATTTT
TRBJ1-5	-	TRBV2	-	CASRGGDGGNQPQHF	TGTGCCAGCAGAGGGGGGGATGGGGGAAATCAGCCCCAGCATTTT
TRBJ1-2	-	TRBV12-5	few	CASGLDYYGYTF	TGTGCTAGTGGTTTAGACTATTATGGCTACACCTTC
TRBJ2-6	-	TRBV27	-	CASSSALYFSSGANVLTF	TGTGCCAGCAGTTCCGCGCTATACTTCAGCTCTGGGGCCAACGTCCTGACTTTC
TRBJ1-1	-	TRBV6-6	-	CASSYSTGGYTEAFF	TGTGCCAGCAGTTACTCTACAGGCGGCTACACTGAAGCTTTCTTT
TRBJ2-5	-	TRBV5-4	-	CASSSYQETQYF	TGTGCCAGCAGCTCGTACCAAGAGACCCAGTACTTC
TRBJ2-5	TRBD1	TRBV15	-	CATSRVGTGKGETQYF	TGTGCCACCAGCAGAGTAGGGACAGGGAAGGGAGAGACCCAGTACTTC
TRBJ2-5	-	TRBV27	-	CASSLLGAGMETQYF	TGTGCCAGCAGTTTATTAGGGGCGGGTATGGAGACCCAGTACTTC
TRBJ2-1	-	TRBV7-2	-	CASSSTEGRYNEQFF	TGTGCCAGCAGCTCAACCGAGGGCCGTTACAATGAGCAGTTCTTC
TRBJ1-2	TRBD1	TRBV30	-	CAWRLYRGQGYTF	TGTGCCTGGAGGCTCTACAGGGGGCAGGGCTACACCTTC
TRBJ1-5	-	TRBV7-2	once	CASSYRGNQPQHF	TGTGCCAGCAGCTACAGAGGCAATCAGCCCCAGCATTTT
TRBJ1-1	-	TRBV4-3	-	CASSQDPPGVNTEAFF	TGCGCCAGCAGCCAAGACCCCCCGGGGGTGAACACTGAAGCTTTCTTT
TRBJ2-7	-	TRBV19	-	CASSIEGNEQYF	TGTGCCAGTAGTATAGAAGGGAACGAGCAGTACTTC
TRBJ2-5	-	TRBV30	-	CAWSILLQETQYF	TGTGCCTGGAGTATTTTACTCCAAGAGACCCAGTACTTC
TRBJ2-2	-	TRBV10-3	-	CAISEFGGTSTGELFF	TGTGCCATCAGTGAGTTTGGGGGGACAAGCACCGGGGAGCTGTTTTTT
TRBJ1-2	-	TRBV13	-	CASTRTAGNYGYTF	TGTGCCAGCACAAGGACGGCGGGAAACTATGGCTACACCTTC
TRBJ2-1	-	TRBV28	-	CASSPYDGRSYNEQFF	TGTGCCAGCAGTCCGTATGACGGGCGCTCCTACAATGAGCAGTTCTTC
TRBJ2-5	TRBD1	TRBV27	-	CASSLFSGGWVQETQYF	TGTGCCAGCAGTTTATTTTCAGGGGGCTGGGTCCAAGAGACCCAGTACTTC
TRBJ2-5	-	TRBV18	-	CASSPPVRETQYF	TGTGCCAGCTCACCACCGGTCAGGGAGACCCAGTACTTC
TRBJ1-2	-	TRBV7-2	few	CASSLAPGANYGYTF	TGTGCCAGCAGCTTAGCCCCCGGAGCTAACTATGGCTACACCTTC
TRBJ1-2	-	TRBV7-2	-	CASSLGGGYGYTF	TGTGCCAGCAGCTTAGGTGGAGGCTATGGCTACACCTTC
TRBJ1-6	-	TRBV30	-	CAWSVWGSSPLHF	TGTGCCTGGAGTGTATGGGGTAGCTCACCCCTCCACTTT
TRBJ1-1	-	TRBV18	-	CASSPPTATEAFF	TGTGCCAGCTCACCACCGACCGCTACGGAAGCTTTCTTT
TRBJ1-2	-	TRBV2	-	CASSEGGNYGYTF	TGTGCCAGCAGTGAAGGGGGAAACTATGGCTACACCTTC
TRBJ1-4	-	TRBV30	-	CAWSGTGTEKLFF	TGTGCCTGGAGTGGGACCGGGACAGAAAAACTGTTTTTT
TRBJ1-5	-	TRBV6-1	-	CASSERMGNQPQHF	TGTGCCAGCAGTGAGAGGATGGGCAATCAGCCCCAGCATTTT
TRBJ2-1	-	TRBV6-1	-	CASSEAVVGIGEQFF	TGTGCCAGCAGTGAAGCTGTCGTCGGTATTGGTGAGCAGTTCTTC
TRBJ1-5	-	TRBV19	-	CASSIQGGQPQHF	TGTGCCAGTAGTATCCAGGGTGGTCAGCCCCAGCATTTT
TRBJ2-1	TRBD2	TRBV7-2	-	CASSPALADNEQFF	TGTGCCAGCAGCCCGGCACTAGCGGACAATGAGCAGTTCTTC
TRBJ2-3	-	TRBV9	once	CASSPYDLARQYF	TGTGCCAGCAGCCCGTATGACCTAGCCAGGCAGTATTTT
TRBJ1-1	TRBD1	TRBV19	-	CASRIRDRVNTEAFF	TGTGCCAGTAGGATTAGGGACAGGGTAAACACTGAAGCTTTCTTT
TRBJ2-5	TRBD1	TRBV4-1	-	CASSQQTTGTTQYF	TGCGCCAGCAGCCAACAAACGACAGGGACGACCCAGTACTTC
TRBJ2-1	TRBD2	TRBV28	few	CASRGLEGNEQFF	TGTGCCAGCAGGGGACTAGAGGGCAATGAGCAGTTCTTC
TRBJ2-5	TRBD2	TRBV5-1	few	CASSLGSGRAPRETQYF	TGCGCCAGCAGCTTGGGTTCCGGGAGGGCCCCGCGGGAGACCCAGTACTTC
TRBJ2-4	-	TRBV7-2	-	CASSLGQTKNIQYF	TGTGCCAGCAGCTTGGGGCAGACAAAAAACATTCAGTACTTC
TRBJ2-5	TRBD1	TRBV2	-	CASSPRRGGGETQYF	TGTGCCAGCAGTCCCAGGAGAGGGGGCGGAGAGACCCAGTACTTC
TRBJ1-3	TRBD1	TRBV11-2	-	CASSLVGTGADSGNTIYF	TGTGCCAGCAGCTTAGTGGGTACAGGGGCGGACTCTGGAAACACCATATATTTT
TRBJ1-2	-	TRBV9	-	CASSVGTTIGYGYTF	TGTGCCAGCAGCGTAGGCACGACGATTGGCTATGGCTACACCTTC
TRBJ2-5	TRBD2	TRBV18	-	CASSPRLTSAQETQYF	TGTGCCAGCTCACCCCGCTTGACTAGCGCCCAAGAGACCCAGTACTTC
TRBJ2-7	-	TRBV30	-	CAWSVYPSYEQYF	TGTGCCTGGAGTGTTTACCCCTCCTACGAGCAGTACTTC
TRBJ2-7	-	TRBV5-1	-	CASTTGTIPYEQYF	TGCGCCAGCACAACCGGGACGATTCCCTACGAGCAGTACTTC
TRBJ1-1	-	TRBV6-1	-	CASRLSLNTEAFF	TGTGCCAGCAGACTCAGCTTGAACACTGAAGCTTTCTTT
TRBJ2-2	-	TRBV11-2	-	CASSPRNTGELFF	TGTGCCAGCAGCCCCCGAAACACCGGGGAGCTGTTTTTT
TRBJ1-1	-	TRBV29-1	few	CSAKWGMDTEAFF	TGCAGCGCAAAGTGGGGAATGGACACTGAAGCTTTCTTT
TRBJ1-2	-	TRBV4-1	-	CASSQLPQSKLGGYTF	TGCGCCAGCAGCCAATTACCTCAGTCCAAACTGGGGGGCTACACCTTC
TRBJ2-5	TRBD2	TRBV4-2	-	CASSQGSGGEGQETQYF	TGTGCCAGCAGCCAAGGATCGGGAGGTGAGGGGCAAGAGACCCAGTACTTC
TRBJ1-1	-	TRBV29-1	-	CSVARGTNTEAFF	TGCAGCGTTGCGAGGGGAACGAACACTGAAGCTTTCTTT
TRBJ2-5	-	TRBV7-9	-	CASSAGTEETQYF	TGTGCCAGCAGCGCCGGGACGGAAGAGACCCAGTACTTC
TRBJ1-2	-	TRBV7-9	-	CASSQRLAYTF	TGTGCCAGCAGCCAACGCCTGGCTTACACCTTC
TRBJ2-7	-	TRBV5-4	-	CASSSHAGTQTYEQYF	TGTGCCAGCAGCTCCCACGCCGGGACTCAAACCTACGAGCAGTACTTC
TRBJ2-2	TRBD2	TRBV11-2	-	CASGQLGTSGSRKGELFF	TGTGCCAGCGGCCAACTCGGGACTAGCGGGAGTCGGAAAGGGGAGCTGTTTTTT
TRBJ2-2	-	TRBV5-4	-	CASSLFSGRLPGELFF	TGTGCCAGCAGCTTGTTTAGCGGTCGCCTTCCCGGGGAGCTGTTTTTT
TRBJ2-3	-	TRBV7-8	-	CASSSHRMAGTDTQYF	TGTGCCAGCAGCTCACACCGGATGGCAGGCACAGATACGCAGTATTTT
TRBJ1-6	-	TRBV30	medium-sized	CAWSVDSNNSPLHF	TGTGCCTGGAGTGTAGACAGCAATAATTCACCCCTCCACTTT
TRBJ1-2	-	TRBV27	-	CASSSGVSGYTF	TGTGCCAGCAGTTCCGGGGTTTCTGGCTACACCTTC